This TCR beta chain was identified in a study of shared clonotypes between healthy human individuals. V lost 6 bases and J 10 bases, leaving 33 bases between the germline ends. Germline CDR1 SGHAT, CDR2 FQNNGV. The CDR3 totals 19 residues. The table came from immunoSEQ multiplex PCR; TCRdb's copy has only in-frame clones and leaves some out. The sample yields 2 million to 2.5 million clones, roughly 95% seen once. The sample comprised naive CD4+ T cells sorted from blood. Noted subset: CD45RA+ positively selected. The chain is built from TRBV11-2 and TRBJ1-4, with D hard to call. This receptor was identified in a man younger than 30 in good health. The CDR3 here is CASRPLKGEGPKQLRKLFF. The CDR3 coding sequence is TGTGCCAGCAGACCGTTAAAGGGAGAAGGGCCCAAGCAGCTTAGAAAACTGTTTTTT.